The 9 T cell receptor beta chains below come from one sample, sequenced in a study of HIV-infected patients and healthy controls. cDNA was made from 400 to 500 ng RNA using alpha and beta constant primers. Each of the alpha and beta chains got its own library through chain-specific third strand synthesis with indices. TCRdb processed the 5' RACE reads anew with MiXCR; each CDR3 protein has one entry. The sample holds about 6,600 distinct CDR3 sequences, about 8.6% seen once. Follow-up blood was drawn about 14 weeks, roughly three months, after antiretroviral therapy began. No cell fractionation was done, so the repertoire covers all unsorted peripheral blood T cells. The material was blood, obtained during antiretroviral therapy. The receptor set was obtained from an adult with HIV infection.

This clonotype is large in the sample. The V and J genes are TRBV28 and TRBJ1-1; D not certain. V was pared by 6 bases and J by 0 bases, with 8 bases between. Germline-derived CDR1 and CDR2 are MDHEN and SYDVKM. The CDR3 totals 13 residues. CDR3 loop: CASRRLVNTEAFF. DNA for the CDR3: TGTGCCAGCAGGCGACTCGTGAACACTGAAGCTTTCTTT.

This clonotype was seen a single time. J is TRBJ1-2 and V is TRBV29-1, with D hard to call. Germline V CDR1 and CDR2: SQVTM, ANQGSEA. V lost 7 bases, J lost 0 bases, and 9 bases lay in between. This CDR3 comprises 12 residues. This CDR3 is CSDLHPNYGYTF. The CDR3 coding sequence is TGCAGCGATTTACACCCTAACTATGGCTACACCTTC.

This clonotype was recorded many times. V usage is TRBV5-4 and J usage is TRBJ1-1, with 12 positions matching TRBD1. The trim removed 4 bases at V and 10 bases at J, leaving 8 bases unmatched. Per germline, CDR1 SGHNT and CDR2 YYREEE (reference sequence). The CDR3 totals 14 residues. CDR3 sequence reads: CASSGTGTGGVAFF. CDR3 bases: TGTGCCAGCAGCGGAACCGGGACAGGGGGCGTAGCTTTCTTT.

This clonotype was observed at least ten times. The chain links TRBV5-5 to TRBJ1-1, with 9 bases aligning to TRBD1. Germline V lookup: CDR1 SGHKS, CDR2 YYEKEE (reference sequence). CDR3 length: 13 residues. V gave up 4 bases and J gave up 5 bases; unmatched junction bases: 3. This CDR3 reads CASSPDRGTEAFF. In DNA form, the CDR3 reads TGTGCCAGCAGCCCGGACAGGGGAACTGAAGCTTTCTTT.

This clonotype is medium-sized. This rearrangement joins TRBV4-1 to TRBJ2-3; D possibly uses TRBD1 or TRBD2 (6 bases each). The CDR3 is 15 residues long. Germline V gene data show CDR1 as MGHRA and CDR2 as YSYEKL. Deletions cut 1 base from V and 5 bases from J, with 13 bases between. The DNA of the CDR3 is TGCGCCAGCAGCCAAGCTGGGGGGCAGGTAGATACGCAGTATTTT. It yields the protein CASSQAGGQVDTQYF.

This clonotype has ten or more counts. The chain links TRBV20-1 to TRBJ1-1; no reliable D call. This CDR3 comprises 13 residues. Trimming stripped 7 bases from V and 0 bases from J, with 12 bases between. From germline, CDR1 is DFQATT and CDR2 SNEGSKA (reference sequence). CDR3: CSGTTWVNTEAFF. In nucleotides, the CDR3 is TGCAGTGGCACAACGTGGGTGAACACTGAAGCTTTCTTT.

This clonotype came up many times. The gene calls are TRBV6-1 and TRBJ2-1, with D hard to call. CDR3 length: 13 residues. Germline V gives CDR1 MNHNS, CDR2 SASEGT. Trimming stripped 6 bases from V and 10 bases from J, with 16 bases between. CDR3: CASRLQPQEEQFF. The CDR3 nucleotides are TGTGCCAGCAGGTTACAACCTCAAGAGGAGCAGTTCTTC.

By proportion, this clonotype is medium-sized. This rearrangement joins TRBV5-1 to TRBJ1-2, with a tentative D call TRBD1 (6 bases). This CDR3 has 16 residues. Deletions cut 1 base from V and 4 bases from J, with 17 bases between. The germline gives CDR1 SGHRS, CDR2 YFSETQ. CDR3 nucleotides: TGCGCCAGCAGCTTGTTTCCCCGGGACATTCGCTATGGCTACACCTTC. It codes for CASSLFPRDIRYGYTF.

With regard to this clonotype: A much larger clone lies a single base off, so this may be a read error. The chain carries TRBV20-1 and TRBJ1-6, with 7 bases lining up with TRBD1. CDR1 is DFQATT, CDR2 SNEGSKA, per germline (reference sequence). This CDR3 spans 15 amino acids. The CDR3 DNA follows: TGCAGTGCTAGAGACTGGGACAGTTATATTTCACCCCTCCACTTT. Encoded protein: CSARDWDSYISPLHF.